This T cell receptor (beta chain) was captured in a study of response to subunit inactivated influenza vaccine. Broader study findings: There was a suggestion from the authors that each seasonal influenza vaccination recruits few new T cells.

Germline V gene sequence: CDR1 SGHRS, CDR2 YFSETQ. The V and J ends lost 4 bases and 3 bases respectively, with 13 bases between them. This CDR3 has 14 residues. This clonotype was counted ten times or more. The antigen remains undetermined. TCRdb processed the RT-PCR reads anew with MiXCR; each CDR3 protein has one entry. The data contain just over 300,000 distinct CDR3 sequences, around a fifth of them singletons. The source was PBMCs from blood, collected less than 22 months after vaccination. This receptor was taken from a man between 50 and 69 years old who received an inactivated influenza vaccine. The V gene is TRBV5-1, the J gene TRBJ1-1; a possible D gene is TRBD1 (5 bases). CDR3 region: CASSPDGGDTEAFF. CDR3 coding DNA: TGCGCCAGCAGCCCCGACGGGGGGGACACTGAAGCTTTCTTT.